Each of the 31 T cell receptor beta chains below was sequenced from the same sample in a study of T cell repertoires in cytomegalovirus infection. TCRdb ran MiXCR on the reads and lists one entry per CDR3 protein. The sample has under 850,000 distinct CDR3 sequences; roughly a third are singletons. Sequencing used PBMCs. The receptors shown here come from a human donor in good health (CMV status not recorded). Some clones in this sample may be carry-over from other donors' samples.

This clonotype came up a few times. The V call is TRBV7-2, the J call TRBJ2-2, with D perhaps matching TRBD2 (6 bases). The CDR3 contains 14 residues. Germline V CDR1 and CDR2: SGHTA, FQGNSA. Trimming removed 5 bases at V and 6 bases at J, with 13 bases between. CDR3 protein: CASSLGLTAGELFF. CDR3 bases: TGTGCCAGCAGCCTGGGACTGACAGCCGGGGAGCTGTTTTTT. Filled out from reference TRBV7-2 and TRBJ2-2, the complete variable domain reads GAGVSQSPSNKVTEKGKDVELRCDPISGHTALYWYRQSLGQGLEFLIYFQGNSAPDKSGLPSDRFSAERTGGSVSTLTIQRTQQEDSAVYLCASSLGLTAGELFFGEGSRLTVL.

The V gene is TRBV19, the J gene TRBJ2-1; 8 positions agree with TRBD2. CDR1 and CDR2 (germline): LNHDA, SQIVND (reference sequence). The CDR3 covers 16 residues. Trimming at V came to 3 bases and at J to 4 bases, leaving 8 bases not matched to a gene. CDR3 in DNA: TGTGCCAGTAGTATGACCTTTGCTAGCGGGTACAATGAGCAGTTCTTC. It encodes CASSMTFASGYNEQFF.

V and J are TRBV4-1 and TRBJ1-4; 9 nucleotides line up with TRBD1. Germline V gene lookup returns CDR1 MGHRA and CDR2 YSYEKL. V shed 4 bases and J 8 bases; nucleotides not matched to a gene: 8. There are 15 residues in the CDR3. CDR3 nucleotides: TGCGCCAGCAGCCGAGGGACAGGGAGTGGAGAAAAACTGTTTTTT. This codes for CASSRGTGSGEKLFF.

This clonotype came up many times. This rearrangement joins TRBV12-3 or TRBV12-4 to TRBJ1-2; perhaps TRBD1 as D (5 bases). V dropped 6 bases and J dropped 4 bases, with 18 bases sitting between them. This CDR3 has 15 amino acids. DNA of the CDR3: TGTGCCAGCAGCCAAAATGGAAGGGACGCCTATGGCTACACCTTC. Translated: CASSQNGRDAYGYTF.

This clonotype has just a few counts. V is TRBV6-2 or TRBV6-3 and J is TRBJ1-1, with 7 bases fitting TRBD1. J was trimmed by 1 base and V by 7 bases; bases with no gene match: 12. CDR1 is MNHEY and CDR2 is SVGEGT in the germline V gene. This CDR3 has 16 residues. The CDR3 sequence: CASIPPQGSRNTEAFF. The CDR3 bases are TGTGCCAGCATTCCCCCACAGGGGAGCAGGAACACTGAAGCTTTCTTT.

The chain joins TRBV2 to TRBJ2-6; a weak D match, TRBD2 (5 bases). The CDR3 is 17 residues long. Trimming stripped 4 bases from V and 2 bases from J, with 15 bases between. Germline assignment: CDR1 SNHLY and CDR2 FYNNEI. CDR3 in amino acids: CASSGLGRGTGANVLTF. DNA for the CDR3: TGTGCCAGCAGTGGGCTGGGGAGAGGGACTGGGGCCAACGTCCTGACTTTC.

This clonotype occurred a few times. The genes are TRBV6-5 and TRBJ2-1; TRBD1 is a possible D gene (7 bases). The CDR3 covers 16 residues. Germline-derived CDR1 and CDR2 are MNHEY and SVGAGI. The V end lost 6 bases, the J end lost 5 bases, and 20 bases lay between the germline ends. The CDR3: CASSPYRSRGDNEQFF. The CDR3 DNA sequence: TGTGCCAGCAGCCCATACCGTAGCAGGGGGGACAATGAGCAGTTCTTC.

This clonotype was detected only once. The J gene is TRBJ2-1, the V gene TRBV6-2 or TRBV6-3, with 8 bases aligning to TRBD1. V shed 7 bases and J 7 bases; nucleotides not matched to a gene: 12. Germline CDR1 and CDR2: MNHEY and SVGEGT. The CDR3 has 15 amino acids. The CDR3 DNA is TGTGCCAGCACCCCGCCGGGGACAGGATATAATGAGCAGTTCTTC. Its protein product is CASTPPGTGYNEQFF.

The chain has TRBV27 and TRBJ1-1, with D possibly being TRBD1 (5 bases). The CDR3 sequence is 13 residues long. The V and J ends lost 0 bases and 8 bases respectively, with 10 bases between them. CDR1 is MNHEY, CDR2 SMNVEV, per germline (reference sequence). DNA of the CDR3: TGTGCCAGCAGTTTATCGTCAGGGAAAGAAGCTTTCTTT. This codes for CASSLSSGKEAFF.

The chain carries TRBV28 and TRBJ2-7, with TRBD2 identical over 7 bases. The J segment lost 7 bases and the V segment lost 4 bases, leaving 13 bases of the junction unmatched. Per germline, CDR1 MDHEN and CDR2 SYDVKM. This CDR3 has 15 residues. CDR3 residues: CASSSPGLTVGEQYF. CDR3 nucleotide sequence: TGTGCCAGCAGTTCCCCGGGACTAACCGTTGGGGAGCAGTACTTC.

This clonotype was counted between two and nine times. The V gene is TRBV24-1, the J gene TRBJ2-3; 8 positions match TRBD1. V shed 0 bases, J shed 5 bases, and the junction held 3 bases outside the gene matches. The CDR3 length is 15 residues. Per germline, CDR1 KGHDR and CDR2 SFDVKD. The CDR3 DNA is TGTGCCACCAGTGATTTGGGTGACAGGGGAGATACGCAGTATTTT. Amino acid sequence: CATSDLGDRGDTQYF.

CDR3 coding DNA: TGCGCCAGCAGCCACAGGACAGGGGGATCCTACGAGCAGTACTTC. Translation: CASSHRTGGSYEQYF. The V and J genes are TRBV4-1 and TRBJ2-7; 10 bases map to TRBD1. The CDR3 runs to 15 residues. Looked up from germline, CDR1 is MGHRA and CDR2 is YSYEKL. Germline trimming cut 3 bases from V and 1 base from J; bases unmatched to any gene: 3.

This clonotype was detected only a few times. V usage is TRBV7-6 and J usage is TRBJ2-3; 9 nucleotides agree with TRBD2. With 3 bases clipped from V and 4 bases from J, the junction kept 8 bases outside the gene matches. Germline CDR1 reads SGHVS; CDR2 reads FNYEAQ. The CDR3 covers 16 residues. CDR3 loop: CASSFYSGSPADTQYF. DNA for the CDR3: TGTGCCAGCAGCTTCTATAGCGGGAGCCCTGCAGATACGCAGTATTTT. Full variable domain (outside the CDR3, taken from reference TRBV7-6 and TRBJ2-3): GAGVSQSPRYKVTKRGQDVALRCDPISGHVSLYWYRQALGQGPEFLTYFNYEAQQDKSGLPNDRFSAERPEGSISTLTIQRTEQRDSAMYRCASSFYSGSPADTQYFGPGTRLTVL.

This clonotype has just a few counts. The chain is built from TRBV6-5 and TRBJ2-2; 8 bases are shared with TRBD2. The CDR3 loop spans 16 amino acids. CDR1 and CDR2 (germline): MNHEY, SVGAGI. The ends lost 4 bases at V and 5 bases at J; junction bases unmatched: 9. This CDR3 is CASSSHVTGGTGELFF. The CDR3 nucleotides are TGTGCCAGCAGTTCCCACGTAACGGGGGGGACCGGGGAGCTGTTTTTT.

The V call is TRBV24-1, the J call TRBJ2-3; 10 nucleotides align to TRBD1. Trimming removed 5 bases from V and 4 bases from J; junction bases left unmatched: 8. Germline-derived CDR1 and CDR2 are KGHDR and SFDVKD. This CDR3 spans 16 amino acids. This chain's CDR3 is CATSAPGTGAADTQYF. The DNA of the CDR3 is TGTGCCACCAGTGCCCCCGGGACAGGGGCCGCAGATACGCAGTATTTT.

This chain links TRBV2 with TRBJ2-5; D possibly matches TRBD1 or TRBD2 (5 bases each). Germline V CDR1 and CDR2: SNHLY, FYNNEI. The CDR3 is 14 amino acids. The V end was cut by 3 bases, the J end by 8 bases, with 16 bases between. The CDR3 here is CASSEERPGGTQYF. The CDR3, as DNA: TGTGCCAGCAGTGAGGAGAGGCCTGGGGGAACCCAGTACTTC. The full variable domain, in which reference TRBV2 and TRBJ2-5 provide the parts outside the CDR3, is EPEVTQTPSHQVTQMGQEVILRCVPISNHLYFYWYRQILGQKVEFLVSFYNNEISEKSEIFDDQFSVERPDGSNFTLKIRSTKLEDSAMYFCASSEERPGGTQYFGPGTRLLVL.

The genes are TRBV20-1 and TRBJ2-5, with TRBD2 matching over 9 bases. Germline V gene data show CDR1 as DFQATT and CDR2 as SNEGSKA (reference sequence). V lost 2 bases, J lost 1 base, and 8 bases stayed unmatched. The CDR3 contains 16 residues. For the CDR3, the DNA is TGCAGTGCTAGACCACGGGAGACTAGCGGCCAAGAGACCCAGTACTTC. Translated: CSARPRETSGQETQYF.

The table lists this clonotype with a few counts. This sequence joins TRBV14 and TRBJ2-2; a possible D gene is TRBD2 (6 bases). The CDR3 is 14 residues long. V lost 2 bases to trimming and J lost 5 bases, with 9 bases between them. Per the germline V gene, CDR1 is SGHDN and CDR2 is FVKESK. As DNA, the CDR3 is TGTGCCAGCAGCCAACGGAGGGCAACCGGGGAGCTGTTTTTT. This sequence encodes CASSQRRATGELFF.

The chain carries TRBV12-3 or TRBV12-4 and TRBJ2-2, with TRBD2 matching 8 bases. This CDR3 has 16 residues. Trimming cost V 6 bases and J 1 base; bases outside gene matches: 7. CDR3 region: CASRPGGGGNTGELFF. The CDR3 DNA reads TGTGCCAGCAGACCGGGGGGGGGAGGGAACACCGGGGAGCTGTTTTTT.

With regard to this clonotype: A much larger clone is a single base away; this may be a read error. The rearrangement links TRBV7-6 to TRBJ1-4, with D perhaps matching TRBD1 (6 bases). The CDR3 loop spans 17 amino acids. The V and J ends lost 2 bases and 12 bases respectively, with 25 bases between them. Germline V CDR1 and CDR2: SGHVS, FNYEAQ. This chain's CDR3 is CASSLYYRTDNENELFF. CDR3 coding DNA: TGTGCCAGCAGCTTATACTACAGGACAGATAATGAAAATGAACTGTTTTTT.

The chain recombines TRBV4-1 with TRBJ2-2; D ambiguous. Per germline, CDR1 MGHRA and CDR2 YSYEKL. The CDR3 is 15 residues long. Trimming stripped 0 bases from V and 9 bases from J, with 14 bases between. The CDR3 loop is CASSQDAPRRRELFF. CDR3 coding DNA: TGCGCCAGCAGCCAAGATGCGCCCCGGCGGAGGGAGCTGTTTTTT.

J is TRBJ2-7 and V is TRBV28; 8 nucleotides line up with TRBD1. Losses at the gene ends were 3 bases for V and 3 bases for J; bases not matched to a gene: 7. This CDR3 has 15 residues. Per the germline V gene, CDR1 is MDHEN and CDR2 is SYDVKM. In DNA, the CDR3 is TGTGCCAGCAGTTTCCGGGACAGGAGTGTCTACGAGCAGTACTTC. This codes for CASSFRDRSVYEQYF.

CDR3 coding DNA: TGTGCCAGCAGTCAATCGACTGGTTACGAGCAGTACTTC. Translation gives CASSQSTGYEQYF. The gene calls are TRBV27 and TRBJ2-7; D ambiguous. The V gene's germline CDR1 is MNHEY and CDR2 SMNVEV (reference sequence). This CDR3 contains 13 residues. V lost 5 bases, J lost 4 bases, and 12 bases lay in between.

CDR3: CASKAGTYINEQFF. The CDR3 region has the DNA TGTGCCAGCAAAGCCGGGACATACATCAATGAGCAGTTCTTC. The rearrangement uses TRBV6-6 and TRBJ2-1; D is possibly TRBD1 (6 bases). Germline loops: CDR1 MNHNY, CDR2 SVGAGI (reference sequence). The V gene lost 7 bases and the J gene lost 6 bases, with 16 bases spanning the gap. CDR3 length: 14 residues.

The table lists this clonotype with a count of one. A much larger clone is a single base away; this may be a read error. This chain joins TRBV7-2 and TRBJ1-5; D gene ambiguous. This CDR3 is built from 15 residues. Germline V gene sequence: CDR1 SGHTA, CDR2 FQGNSA. Trimming removed 1 base from V and 5 bases from J, with 12 bases in between. The DNA of the CDR3 is TGTGCCAGCAGCTTAGGTTCTCGCGTCTATCAGCCCCAGCATTTT. As protein: CASSLGSRVYQPQHF.

The chain combines TRBV2 with TRBJ1-2; 7 bases line up with TRBD1. CDR3 length: 14 residues. CDR1 and CDR2 (germline): SNHLY, FYNNEI. Trimming removed 4 bases from V and 0 bases from J; junction bases left unmatched: 2. CDR3 protein: CASSAGTANYGYTF. CDR3 nucleotide sequence: TGTGCCAGCAGTGCGGGGACAGCTAACTATGGCTACACCTTC.

This clonotype was detected a few times. J is TRBJ1-5 and V is TRBV6-9; 8 bases align to TRBD1. Germline trimming cut 7 bases from V and 3 bases from J; bases unmatched to any gene: 8. CDR3 length: 15 amino acids. Germline V lookup: CDR1 MNHGY, CDR2 SVAAGI. The CDR3 sequence: CASTKDRDFNQPQHF. The CDR3 coding sequence is TGTGCCAGCACTAAGGACAGGGACTTCAATCAGCCCCAGCATTTT.

The chain carries TRBV24-1 and TRBJ2-7; 8 positions match TRBD1. Germline CDR1 is KGHDR and CDR2 is SFDVKD. With V trimmed by 9 bases and J by 7 bases, 7 bases remained unmatched. This CDR3 has 12 residues. The CDR3 sequence is CATRDRLGEQYF. In nucleotides, the CDR3 is TGTGCCACCCGGGACAGGCTGGGGGAGCAGTACTTC.

This clonotype was detected a few times. The CDR3 protein is CASSTVTGTGSGYTF. The DNA for the CDR3 is TGTGCCAGTAGTACCGTAACCGGGACAGGGTCTGGCTACACCTTC. The chain joins TRBV19 to TRBJ1-2; the match to TRBD1 covers 9 bases. Germline V gene sequence: CDR1 LNHDA, CDR2 SQIVND (reference sequence). The CDR3 is 15 amino acids. V was clipped by 4 bases and J by 7 bases; unmatched bases: 10.

This clonotype was observed a handful of times. This sequence joins TRBV3-1 and TRBJ1-1; tentatively, D is TRBD1 (5 bases). The germline CDR1 and CDR2 sequences are LGHDT and YNNKEL (reference sequence). CDR3 length equals 14 residues. With 1 base removed from V and 6 bases from J, the gap between germline ends came to 12 bases. CDR3 sequence: CASSQGQGVPEAFF. CDR3 coding DNA: TGTGCCAGCAGCCAAGGGCAAGGGGTCCCTGAAGCTTTCTTT.

This chain uses TRBV7-9 with TRBJ1-1; 8 positions agree with TRBD1. The germline V gene has CDR1 SEHNR and CDR2 FQNEAQ (reference sequence). The CDR3 is 14 residues long. V was clipped by 7 bases and J by 3 bases; unmatched bases: 7. The CDR3 here is CASTRTGSHTEAFF. The CDR3 region has the DNA TGTGCCAGCACACGGACAGGGAGCCACACTGAAGCTTTCTTT.